A single sample is the source of the 3 T cell receptor beta chains below, sequenced in a study of CD8 T cells in ankylosing spondylitis. TCRdb re-analysed the 5' RACE reads in MiXCR, keeping a single row per CDR3 protein. The sample lists about 240,000 distinct CDR3 sequences; roughly 8.6% were seen once. Sequencing was done on a sample of blood, either unsorted or a sorted T cell fraction (not recorded which). Receptor source: a male donor with ankylosing spondylitis or in good health (not recorded which).

This sequence joins TRBV5-5 and TRBJ2-2; the D is unclear. The CDR3 length is 15 residues. From germline, CDR1 is SGHKS and CDR2 YYEKEE (reference sequence). The V and J ends lost 3 bases and 1 base respectively, with 10 bases between them. The CDR3 sequence: CASSSAEQNTGELFF. The CDR3 DNA is TGTGCCAGCAGCTCCGCGGAGCAGAACACCGGGGAGCTGTTTTTT.

The V call is TRBV5-6, the J call TRBJ2-1; TRBD1 is a possible D gene (5 bases). Trimming left V 1 base short and J 15 bases short, with 17 bases between. CDR3 size: 13 residues. Germline V gene sequence: CDR1 SGHDT, CDR2 YYEEEE. The CDR3: CASSLWLAGLTFF. DNA of the CDR3: TGTGCCAGCAGCTTGTGGTTGGCAGGGTTAACGTTCTTC.

This clonotype was recorded many times. A read error may produce the germline difference seen at one junction end. The CDR3 bases are TGCGCCAGCAGCTTGGCAGGGGTGAACGCTGAAGCTTTCTTT. Translation gives CASSLAGVNAEAFF. This chain connects TRBV5-1 to TRBJ1-1, with D possibly TRBD1 on 6 matching bases. The CDR3 spans 14 residues. Germline V gene sequence: CDR1 SGHRS, CDR2 YFSETQ.